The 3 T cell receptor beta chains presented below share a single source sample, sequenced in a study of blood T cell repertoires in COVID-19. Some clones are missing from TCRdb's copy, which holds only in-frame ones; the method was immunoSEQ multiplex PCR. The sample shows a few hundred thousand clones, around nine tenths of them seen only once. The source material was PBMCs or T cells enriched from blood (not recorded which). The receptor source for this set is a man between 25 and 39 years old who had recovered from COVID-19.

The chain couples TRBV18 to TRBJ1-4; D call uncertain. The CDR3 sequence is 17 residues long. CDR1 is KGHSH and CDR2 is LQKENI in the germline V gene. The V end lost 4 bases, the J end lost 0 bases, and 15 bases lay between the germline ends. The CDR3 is CASSLYPPGSTNEKLFF. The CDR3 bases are TGTGCCAGCTCACTATATCCTCCGGGGTCAACTAATGAAAAACTGTTTTTT.

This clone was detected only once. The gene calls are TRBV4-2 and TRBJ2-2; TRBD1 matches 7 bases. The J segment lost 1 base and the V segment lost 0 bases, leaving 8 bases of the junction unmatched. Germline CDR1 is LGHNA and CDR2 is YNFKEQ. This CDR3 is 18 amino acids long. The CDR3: CASSQDRRQGMNTGELFF. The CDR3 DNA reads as TGTGCCAGCAGCCAAGATCGGCGACAGGGAATGAACACCGGGGAGCTGTTTTTT.

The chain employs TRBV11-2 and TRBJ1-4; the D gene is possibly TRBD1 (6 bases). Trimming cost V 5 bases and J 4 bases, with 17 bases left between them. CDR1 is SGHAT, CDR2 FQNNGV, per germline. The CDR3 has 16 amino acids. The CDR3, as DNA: TGTGCCAGCAGCCTAACAGGGTTGGGTGTTAATGAAAAACTGTTTTTT. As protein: CASSLTGLGVNEKLFF.